The T cell receptor (beta chain) under discussion was sequenced for a study of CD8 T cells in Susac syndrome. General study results and limits: The study conceded that its TCR sequencing and HLA analysis involved relatively few individuals.

cDNA came from about 0.5 to 1 ug RNA primed by random hexamers. The immunoSEQ assay covered 54 Vbeta and 13 Jbeta segments for CDR3. TCRdb re-called the immunoSEQ multiplex PCR reads with MiXCR, one entry per CDR3 protein. The data hold about 180,000 distinct CDR3 sequences, with approximately 94% observed a single time. With 7 bases removed from V and 4 bases from J, the gap between germline ends came to 13 bases. CDR3 length: 12 amino acids. Looked up from germline, CDR1 is SQVTM and CDR2 is ANQGSEA. Of note for this clonotype: What it recognizes is unknown.

Sequencing targeted TCR beta in T cells from blood (CD8+ and CD4+). In contrast to the negatively isolated CD8+ and CD4+ T cells, TEMRA cells were FACS-enriched. The receptor comes from a human donor with multiple sclerosis. The chain couples TRBV29-1 to TRBJ1-2; D remains unclear. Sequencing input: CD4+ T cells from PBMCs. CDR3 amino acids: CSASSQPYGYTF. CDR3 bases: TGCAGCGCGTCCTCCCAGCCCTATGGCTACACCTTC.